This T cell receptor beta chain was recorded in a study of shared clonotypes between healthy human individuals. The overall study: Every donor yielded three CD4 naive, three CD4 memory, two CD8 naive and one CD8 memory plate.

V was cut by 1 base and J by 7 bases, with 11 bases left in between. Germline V CDR1 and CDR2: SGHTA, FQGTGA. The CDR3 has 14 amino acids. Replicate PCRs from sorted subsets contained 200 ng DNA, which is some 32,000 T cell genomes. The repertoire was sequenced with immunoSEQ multiplex PCR; TCRdb's copy has only in-frame clones and lacks some. The sample yields 2 million to 2.5 million clones, roughly 92% seen once. Both subsets, CD45RA+ naive and CD45RA-negative memory, were split from the CD4+ cells. Input material: naive CD4+ T cells from PBMCs. Described subset: CD45RA+ positively selected. V gene TRBV7-3 combines with J gene TRBJ2-1, with a possible D match to TRBD2 (5 bases). This TCR derives from a man between 18 and 35 years old in good health. Some clones in this sample may be carry-over from other donors' samples. The CDR3 DNA reads as TGTGCCAGCAGCTTAAGGCTAGCTCAGAATGAGCAGTTCTTC. This gives the protein CASSLRLAQNEQFF.